The 10 T cell receptor beta chains reported below all come from one sample, sequenced in a study of blood T cell repertoires in COVID-19. Assay used: immunoSEQ multiplex PCR; TCRdb lists only in-frame clones, some missing. Here the sample spans under 150,000 clones, approximately 86% being singletons. Material: peripheral blood. The receptors were gathered from a woman between 50 and 59 years old who had recovered from COVID-19.

The chain is built from TRBV29-1 and TRBJ1-1; D not resolved. Trimming took off 7 bases at V and 1 base at J, with 10 bases between the two ends. Germline V gene sequence: CDR1 SQVTM, CDR2 ANQGSEA. The CDR3 has 12 amino acids. The CDR3 DNA sequence: TGCAGCGGACACCTGGGGAACACTGAAGCTTTCTTT. Its protein product is CSGHLGNTEAFF.

The chain carries TRBV5-8 and TRBJ1-2; D is perhaps TRBD1 (5 bases). Germline CDR1 reads SGHTS; CDR2 reads YDEGEE. The V end lost 1 base, the J end lost 4 bases, and 8 bases lay between the germline ends. This CDR3 region has 13 residues. CDR3 DNA: TGTGCCAGCAGCTTGAAGGGGCGCTATGGCTACACCTTC. The encoded protein is CASSLKGRYGYTF.

A single count supports this clone. Other DNA sequences in the same sample also yield this CDR3. CDR3 DNA sequence: TGTGCCAGCAGCTTAGCTTCCCAGGGTTACGAGCAGTACTTC. As protein: CASSLASQGYEQYF. This chain joins TRBV11-3 and TRBJ2-7; D perhaps matches TRBD1 (5 bases). The CDR3 contains 14 residues. Germline V lookup: CDR1 SGHNT, CDR2 YENEEA. V dropped 1 base and J dropped 4 bases, with 11 bases sitting between them.

CDR3 protein: CASSYSKDGGQYF. The DNA of the CDR3 is TGTGCCAGCAGTTACTCAAAAGACGGGGGGCAGTACTTC. V gene TRBV6-5 combines with J gene TRBJ2-7; possibly TRBD2 for D (6 bases). Germline values: CDR1 MNHEY, CDR2 SVGAGI. V lost 0 bases and J 9 bases, leaving 12 bases between the germline ends. The CDR3 is 13 amino acids.

The chain is built from TRBV19 and TRBJ1-4; TRBD1 might be the D (6 bases). The CDR3 runs to 14 residues. Trimming took off 3 bases at V and 8 bases at J, with 13 bases between the two ends. Germline V gene sequence: CDR1 LNHDA, CDR2 SQIVND (reference sequence). For the CDR3, the DNA is TGTGCCAGTAGTATTGGGGGCGCACCCGAAAAACTGTTTTTT. The encoded protein is CASSIGGAPEKLFF. The full variable domain, in which reference TRBV19 and TRBJ1-4 provide the parts outside the CDR3, is DGGITQSPKYLFRKEGQNVTLSCEQNLNHDAMYWYRQDPGQGLRLIYYSQIVNDFQKGDIAEGYSVSREKKESFPLTVTSAQKNPTAFYLCASSIGGAPEKLFFGSGTQLSVL.

This clone appeared once. This chain connects TRBV7-8 to TRBJ2-1; 7 bases match TRBD1. CDR3 length: 17 residues. CDR1 is SGHVS and CDR2 is FQNEAQ in the germline V gene. J was trimmed by 7 bases and V by 0 bases; bases with no gene match: 12. CDR3 region: CASSLAFQDRLKNEQFF. The CDR3 nucleotides read TGTGCCAGCAGCTTAGCGTTCCAGGACAGGCTTAAGAATGAGCAGTTCTTC.

The genes are TRBV25-1 and TRBJ2-4; 11 bases agree with TRBD2. The CDR3 is made up of 13 amino acids. Germline-derived CDR1 and CDR2 are MGHDK and SYGVNS. V gave up 2 bases and J gave up 13 bases; unmatched junction bases: 4. Here the CDR3 reads CASSEQGLAAQYF. The CDR3 region has the DNA TGTGCCAGCAGTGAACAGGGACTAGCGGCCCAGTACTTC.

The chain couples TRBV28 to TRBJ2-5; TRBD1 might be the D (5 bases). V lost 5 bases and J lost 5, with 15 bases in between. There are 14 residues in the CDR3. Looked up from germline, CDR1 is MDHEN and CDR2 is SYDVKM. The CDR3 bases are TGTGCCAGCAGTCTTGGCCAGGGATGGGAGACCCAGTACTTC. Its protein product is CASSLGQGWETQYF.

The chain combines TRBV6-5 with TRBJ1-5; 8 nucleotides line up with TRBD1. Germline loops: CDR1 MNHEY, CDR2 SVGAGI. V was pared by 5 bases and J by 2 bases, with 5 bases of the junction left unmatched. There are 15 residues in the CDR3. CDR3 DNA: TGTGCCAGCAGTCACAGGGGGGAGGGCAATCAGCCCCAGCATTTT. This gives the protein CASSHRGEGNQPQHF.

This clone was seen just once. The genes are TRBV11-3 and TRBJ2-3; 11 bases match TRBD2. The germline V gene has CDR1 SGHNT and CDR2 YENEEA. The trim removed 5 bases at V and 6 bases at J, leaving 10 bases unmatched. The CDR3 runs 16 residues. The chain's CDR3 is CASSPGVAGGIDTQYF. The CDR3 nucleotides are TGTGCCAGCAGCCCCGGGGTAGCGGGAGGGATTGATACGCAGTATTTT.